A single sample gave rise to the 26 T cell receptor beta chains below, sequenced in a study of cytomegalovirus exposure and HLA in healthy donors. Primers included in the PCR were 60 Vbeta and 13 Jbeta primers. The protocol was immunoSEQ multiplex PCR, while the TCRdb copy is restricted to in-frame clones and leaves out a portion. Among tens of thousands of clones listed, about 70% were seen once. The sample consisted of PBMCs. The receptors derive from a man aged 35-49 years in good health and CMV-seropositive.

In this sample, this clone turned up once. The rearrangement uses TRBV6-4 and TRBJ2-3; 11 nucleotides match TRBD2. Germline V lookup: CDR1 MRHNA, CDR2 SNTAGT. V dropped 6 bases and J dropped 0; count of bases not matched to a gene: 11. The CDR3 loop spans 18 amino acids. The CDR3 coding sequence is TGTGCCAGCAGGTTTCGGACTAGCGGGCGATCTAGCACAGATACGCAGTATTTT. It translates to CASRFRTSGRSSTDTQYF.

The chain carries TRBV15 and TRBJ1-1, with a weak D call TRBD1 (5 bases). V was clipped by 1 base and J by 10 bases, with 10 bases between them. CDR3 length: 12 amino acids. Germline V gives CDR1 LNHNV, CDR2 YYDKDF (reference sequence). Here the CDR3 reads CATSRVGDLAFF. DNA of the CDR3: TGTGCCACCAGCAGAGTTGGGGACTTAGCTTTCTTT.

This chain links TRBV28 with TRBJ2-7, with 7 bases fitting TRBD1. From germline, CDR1 is MDHEN and CDR2 SYDVKM. The CDR3 length is 13 residues. With V trimmed by 4 bases and J by 12 bases, 12 bases remained unmatched. CDR3 in amino acids: CASSSGTVVLRYF. The CDR3 DNA reads as TGTGCCAGCAGTTCTGGGACAGTAGTTCTTCGGTACTTC.

In its sample, this clone was seen a few times. This chain links TRBV30 with TRBJ2-3; D is unresolved. The CDR3 is 14 residues long. V was pared by 0 bases and J by 2 bases, with 9 bases between. Germline CDR1 GTSNPN, CDR2 SVGIG (reference sequence). As DNA, the CDR3 is TGTGCCTGGAGTGTACCGGAGACCACAGATACGCAGTATTTT. Its translation: CAWSVPETTDTQYF.

The chain employs TRBV5-6 and TRBJ1-5; 10 bases are shared with TRBD1. This CDR3 region has 15 residues. The germline V gene encodes CDR1 SGHDT and CDR2 YYEEEE. With V trimmed by 7 bases and J by 5 bases, 9 bases remained unmatched. The CDR3 loop reads CASRQGGQGDQPQHF. The CDR3, as DNA: TGTGCCAGCCGACAGGGAGGACAGGGGGATCAGCCCCAGCATTTT.

V is TRBV5-1 and J is TRBJ2-1; TRBD1 might be the D (5 bases). The CDR3 runs 13 residues. V gave up 3 bases and J gave up 4 bases, with 8 bases separating them. Germline lookup yields CDR1 SGHRS and CDR2 YFSETQ. CDR3 sequence reads: CASSSQGYNEQFF. In nucleotides, the CDR3 is TGCGCCAGCAGCTCCCAGGGTTACAATGAGCAGTTCTTC.

The chain couples TRBV11-2 to TRBJ1-1; D might be TRBD1 (5 bases). Germline V gene data show CDR1 as SGHAT and CDR2 as FQNNGV. This CDR3 comprises 19 residues. V lost 3 bases and J 0 bases, leaving 23 bases between the germline ends. The CDR3 loop is CASSFAWGGSGRMNTEAFF. In DNA, the CDR3 is TGTGCCAGCAGCTTCGCCTGGGGGGGGTCAGGAAGAATGAACACTGAAGCTTTCTTT.

The chain recombines TRBV10-3 with TRBJ1-4; a weak D match, TRBD1 (5 bases). This CDR3 is 15 amino acids long. Trimming pared 2 bases from V and 7 bases from J, leaving 14 bases between. From germline, CDR1 is ENHRY and CDR2 SYGVKD. The CDR3 protein is CAISETGGDREKLFF. The CDR3 DNA reads as TGTGCCATCAGTGAGACGGGGGGGGACCGTGAAAAACTGTTTTTT.

This rearrangement joins TRBV9 to TRBJ2-7; 7 bases are a match to TRBD1. In germline, CDR1 is SGDLS, CDR2 YYNGEE. J gave up 0 bases and V 3 bases, and 6 bases lay outside the gene matches. The CDR3 has 15 residues. CDR3 in DNA: TGTGCCAGCAGCGCCTCCGGGACAGTCTCCTACGAGCAGTACTTC. It yields the protein CASSASGTVSYEQYF.

The V call is TRBV5-4, the J call TRBJ1-1; 8 bases map to TRBD1. J lost 2 bases, V lost 4 bases, and 7 bases had no gene match. CDR3 length equals 15 residues. From germline, CDR1 is SGHNT and CDR2 YYREEE (reference sequence). This CDR3 reads CASSGRQGQNTEAFF. In DNA, the CDR3 is TGTGCCAGCAGCGGGCGACAGGGGCAAAACACTGAAGCTTTCTTT.

The chain carries TRBV7-8 and TRBJ1-1; 9 bases fit TRBD1. Germline V CDR1 and CDR2: SGHVS, FQNEAQ. CDR3 length: 15 amino acids. J was trimmed by 1 base and V by 2 bases; bases with no gene match: 2. CDR3 DNA sequence: TGTGCCAGCAGCTTAAGGGGACAGGGGAACACTGAAGCTTTCTTT. Protein product: CASSLRGQGNTEAFF.

This clone was recorded once. This chain uses TRBV5-6 with TRBJ2-2, with D possibly matching TRBD1 (6 bases). Germline V gives CDR1 SGHDT, CDR2 YYEEEE. This CDR3 is built from 15 residues. Trimming cost V 2 bases and J 5 bases, with 13 bases left between them. The chain's CDR3 is CASSLYRVGTGELFF. The CDR3 region has the DNA TGTGCCAGCAGCTTATACAGGGTGGGGACCGGGGAGCTGTTTTTT.

The chain combines TRBV5-1 with TRBJ2-3; D is undetermined. Trimming took off 5 bases at V and 0 bases at J, with 13 bases between the two ends. The CDR3 sequence is 15 residues long. Germline CDR1 is SGHRS and CDR2 is YFSETQ. CDR3 nucleotides: TGCGCCAGCAGTCTCCCTGTATCGAGCACAGATACGCAGTATTTT. This encodes CASSLPVSSTDTQYF.

The chain combines TRBV6-1 with TRBJ1-1; a possible D gene is TRBD1 (6 bases). The ends were cut back, 6 bases at V and 0 bases at J, with 11 bases in the middle. The CDR3 runs 14 residues. The germline gives CDR1 MNHNS, CDR2 SASEGT. As DNA, the CDR3 is TGTGCCAGCAGAGGGGACACCATGAACACTGAAGCTTTCTTT. This translates into CASRGDTMNTEAFF.

The CDR3 coding sequence is TGTGCCAGCAGTGACAATAGGTGGACTAGCGGGACCAGGAGCTCCTACAATGAGCAGTTCTTC. It codes for CASSDNRWTSGTRSSYNEQFF. This rearrangement joins TRBV2 to TRBJ2-1; 12 bases map to TRBD2. CDR3 size: 21 residues. CDR1 and CDR2 (germline): SNHLY, FYNNEI. The trim removed 3 bases at V and 0 bases at J, leaving 15 bases unmatched.

The rearrangement joins TRBV5-6 to TRBJ2-7; the D gene is possibly TRBD1 (6 bases). Trimming pared 4 bases from V and 3 bases from J, leaving 14 bases between. CDR3 length: 14 amino acids. Germline CDR1 SGHDT, CDR2 YYEEEE. The CDR3 coding sequence is TGTGCCAGCAGCCCGAGGGGGAGAGACTACGAGCAGTACTTC. It codes for CASSPRGRDYEQYF.

The genes are TRBV11-2 and TRBJ1-2, with 8 bases fitting TRBD1. The CDR3 extends over 12 amino acids. In germline, CDR1 is SGHAT, CDR2 FQNNGV. With 4 bases clipped from V and 13 bases from J, the junction kept 8 bases outside the gene matches. This CDR3 is CASSSARTGSTF. The CDR3 coding sequence is TGTGCCAGCAGCTCGGCCCGGACAGGGTCCACCTTC.

The rearrangement joins TRBV4-3 to TRBJ1-6; TRBD1 is a possible D gene (5 bases). Trimming cost V 5 bases and J 7 bases, with 15 bases left between them. The CDR3 loop spans 15 amino acids. Germline V gene data show CDR1 as LGHNA and CDR2 as YSLEER. For the CDR3, the DNA is TGCGCCAGCAGCTACGACAGTGGGGCAAATTCACCCCTCCACTTT. Translated: CASSYDSGANSPLHF.

This clone showed up just a few times. The rearrangement links TRBV5-1 to TRBJ1-3; weak D call: TRBD1 (6 bases). Per germline, CDR1 SGHRS and CDR2 YFSETQ. Trimming shortened V by 6 bases and J by 0 bases, and 13 bases separated the two germline ends. The CDR3 totals 15 residues. The CDR3 here is CASKEGGYSGNTIYF. DNA of the CDR3: TGCGCCAGCAAAGAAGGGGGATACTCTGGAAACACCATATATTTT.

The genes are TRBV6-1 and TRBJ2-5; 13 bases line up with TRBD2. Germline CDR1 reads MNHNS; CDR2 reads SASEGT. V shed 5 bases, J shed 4 bases, and the junction held 1 base outside the gene matches. This CDR3 has 14 amino acids. The CDR3 sequence is CASSRLAGGETQYF. DNA for the CDR3: TGTGCCAGCAGTCGACTAGCGGGGGGAGAGACCCAGTACTTC.

V is TRBV20-1 and J is TRBJ1-2, with D uncertain. From germline, CDR1 is DFQATT and CDR2 SNEGSKA (reference sequence). This CDR3 region has 10 residues. V shed 7 bases and J shed 1 base, with 4 bases lying between them. CDR3 sequence: CSVNNYGYTF. The CDR3 DNA reads as TGCAGTGTAAATAACTATGGCTACACCTTC.

This chain uses TRBV25-1 with TRBJ2-7, with D possibly matching TRBD1 (5 bases). This CDR3 has 14 residues. Germline CDR1 MGHDK, CDR2 SYGVNS. V lost 1 base, J lost 7 bases, and 14 bases lay in between. CDR3 sequence reads: CASSESWGSDEQYF. The CDR3 DNA reads as TGTGCCAGCAGTGAATCGTGGGGCAGTGATGAGCAGTACTTC.

The chain uses TRBV6-1 and TRBJ1-6; D unresolved. Trimming left V 5 bases short and J 11 bases short, with 4 bases between. The CDR3 length is 10 residues. Germline V CDR1 and CDR2: MNHNS, SASEGT. This CDR3 is CASSQAPLHF. The DNA of the CDR3 is TGTGCCAGCAGTCAGGCACCCCTCCACTTT.

The V gene is TRBV9, the J gene TRBJ1-1; no firm D call. Germline-derived CDR1 and CDR2 are SGDLS and YYNGEE. The CDR3 spans 14 residues. The V and J ends lost 3 bases and 3 bases respectively, with 12 bases between them. CDR3 amino acids: CASSATMRDTEAFF. The CDR3 coding sequence is TGTGCCAGCAGCGCCACCATGAGAGACACTGAAGCTTTCTTT. The complete variable domain, with remaining parts taken from reference TRBV9 and TRBJ1-1, reads DSGVTQTPKHLITATGQRVTLRCSPRSGDLSVYWYQQSLDQGLQFLIQYYNGEERAKGNILERFSAQQFPDLHSELNLSSLELGDSALYFCASSATMRDTEAFFGQGTRLTVV.

Of note for this clone: Additional DNA sequences in this sample encode the identical CDR3. The chain links TRBV19 to TRBJ2-5, with a tentative D call TRBD1 (6 bases). Trimming pared 3 bases from V and 3 bases from J, leaving 8 bases between. This CDR3 region has 13 residues. Germline values: CDR1 LNHDA, CDR2 SQIVND (reference sequence). CDR3 sequence reads: CASSIGQKETQYF. The CDR3 nucleotides are TGTGCCAGTAGTATTGGACAGAAAGAGACCCAGTACTTC. Based on the CDR3 plus reference TRBV19 and TRBJ2-5, the full variable domain is DGGITQSPKYLFRKEGQNVTLSCEQNLNHDAMYWYRQDPGQGLRLIYYSQIVNDFQKGDIAEGYSVSREKKESFPLTVTSAQKNPTAFYLCASSIGQKETQYFGPGTRLLVL.

The chain uses TRBV11-2 and TRBJ2-1; the D gene is possibly TRBD1 (5 bases). The ends were cut back, 0 bases at V and 10 bases at J, with 10 bases in the middle. CDR3 length equals 13 residues. The germline V gene encodes CDR1 SGHAT and CDR2 FQNNGV. In DNA, the CDR3 is TGTGCCAGCAGCTTAGAGGGGTCAGGGGAGCAGTTCTTC. It codes for CASSLEGSGEQFF.